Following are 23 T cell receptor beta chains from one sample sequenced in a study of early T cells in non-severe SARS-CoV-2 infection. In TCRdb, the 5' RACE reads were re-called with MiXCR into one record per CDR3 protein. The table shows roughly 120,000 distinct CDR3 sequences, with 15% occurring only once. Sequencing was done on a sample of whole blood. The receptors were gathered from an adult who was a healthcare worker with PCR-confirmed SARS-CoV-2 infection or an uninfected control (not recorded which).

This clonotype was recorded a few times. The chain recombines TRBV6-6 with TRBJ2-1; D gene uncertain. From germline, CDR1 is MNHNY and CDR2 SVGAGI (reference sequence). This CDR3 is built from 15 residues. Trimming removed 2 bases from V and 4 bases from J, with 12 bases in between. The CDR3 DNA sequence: TGTGCCAGCAGTTACGGCGATGTGGAGTACAATGAGCAGTTCTTC. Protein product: CASSYGDVEYNEQFF.

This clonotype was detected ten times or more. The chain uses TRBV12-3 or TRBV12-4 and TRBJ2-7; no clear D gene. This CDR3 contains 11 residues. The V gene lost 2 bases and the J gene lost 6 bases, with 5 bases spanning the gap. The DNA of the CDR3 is TGTGCCAGCAGTTTACGGACCGAGCAGTACTTC. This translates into CASSLRTEQYF.

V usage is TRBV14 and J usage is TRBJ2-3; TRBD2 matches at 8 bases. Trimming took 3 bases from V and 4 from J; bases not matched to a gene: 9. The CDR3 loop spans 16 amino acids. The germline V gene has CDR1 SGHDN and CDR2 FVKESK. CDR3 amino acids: CASSHPSGGSADTQYF. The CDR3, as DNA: TGTGCCAGCAGCCATCCGAGCGGGGGAAGCGCAGATACGCAGTATTTT.

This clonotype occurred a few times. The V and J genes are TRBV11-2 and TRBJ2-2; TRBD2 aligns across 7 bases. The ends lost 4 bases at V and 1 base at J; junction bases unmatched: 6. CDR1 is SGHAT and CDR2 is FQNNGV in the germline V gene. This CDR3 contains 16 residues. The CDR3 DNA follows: TGTGCCAGCAGCTACCTCAGCGGGGTGAACACCGGGGAGCTGTTTTTT. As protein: CASSYLSGVNTGELFF. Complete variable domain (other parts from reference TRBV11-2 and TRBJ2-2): EAGVAQSPRYKIIEKRQSVAFWCNPISGHATLYWYQQILGQGPKLLIQFQNNGVVDDSQLPKDRFSAERLKGVDSTLKIQPAKLEDSAVYLCASSYLSGVNTGELFFGEGSRLTVL.

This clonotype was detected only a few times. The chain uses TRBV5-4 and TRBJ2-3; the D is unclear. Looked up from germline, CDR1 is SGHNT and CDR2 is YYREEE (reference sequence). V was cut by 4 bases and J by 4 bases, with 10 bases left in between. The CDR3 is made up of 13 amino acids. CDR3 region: CASSTSWADTQYF. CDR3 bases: TGTGCCAGCAGCACCTCCTGGGCAGATACGCAGTATTTT.

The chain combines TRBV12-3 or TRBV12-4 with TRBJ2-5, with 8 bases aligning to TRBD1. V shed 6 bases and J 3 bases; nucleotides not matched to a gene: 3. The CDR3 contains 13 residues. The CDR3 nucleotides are TGTGCCAGCAGGACAGGGGCGAAAGAGACCCAGTACTTC. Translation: CASRTGAKETQYF.

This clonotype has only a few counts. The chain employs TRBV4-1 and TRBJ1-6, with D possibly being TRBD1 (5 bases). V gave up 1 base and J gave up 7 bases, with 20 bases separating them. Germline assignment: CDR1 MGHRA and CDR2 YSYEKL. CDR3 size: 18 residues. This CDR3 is CASSQGSPGGPVNSPLHF. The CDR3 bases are TGCGCCAGCAGCCAAGGGTCCCCGGGGGGTCCCGTAAATTCACCCCTCCACTTT.

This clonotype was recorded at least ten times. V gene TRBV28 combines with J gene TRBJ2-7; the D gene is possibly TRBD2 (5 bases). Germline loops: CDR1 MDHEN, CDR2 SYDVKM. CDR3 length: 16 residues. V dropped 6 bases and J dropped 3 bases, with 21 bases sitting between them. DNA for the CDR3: TGTGCCAGCAGGAACCCAGAGGGCGACGCCTTCTACGAGCAGTACTTC. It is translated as CASRNPEGDAFYEQYF.

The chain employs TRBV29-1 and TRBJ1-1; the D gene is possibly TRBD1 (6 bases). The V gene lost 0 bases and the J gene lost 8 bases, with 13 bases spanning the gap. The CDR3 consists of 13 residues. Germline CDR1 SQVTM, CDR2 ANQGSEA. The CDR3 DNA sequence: TGCAGCGTTGAAGAAACAGGGCGGGCAGAAGCTTTCTTT. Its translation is CSVEETGRAEAFF.

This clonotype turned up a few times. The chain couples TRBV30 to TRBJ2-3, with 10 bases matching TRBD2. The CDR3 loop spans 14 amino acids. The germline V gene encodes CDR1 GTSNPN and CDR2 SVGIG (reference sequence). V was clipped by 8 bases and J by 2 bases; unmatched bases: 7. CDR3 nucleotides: TGTGCCCGTGAGCGGGGGGGCTTCACAGATACGCAGTATTTT. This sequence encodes CARERGGFTDTQYF.

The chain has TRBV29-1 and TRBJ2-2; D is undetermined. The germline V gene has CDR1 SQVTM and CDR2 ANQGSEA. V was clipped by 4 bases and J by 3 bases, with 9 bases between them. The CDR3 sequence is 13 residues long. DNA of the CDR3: TGCAGCGTTGGGCTTCAGGACACCGGGGAGCTGTTTTTT. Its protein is CSVGLQDTGELFF.

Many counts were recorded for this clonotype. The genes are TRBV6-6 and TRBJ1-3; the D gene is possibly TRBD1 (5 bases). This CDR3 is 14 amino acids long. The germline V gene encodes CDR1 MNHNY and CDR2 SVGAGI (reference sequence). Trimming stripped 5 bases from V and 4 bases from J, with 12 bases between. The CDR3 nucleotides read TGTGCCAGCAGTGCCGGGGGAGGAGGAAACACCATATATTTT. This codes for CASSAGGGGNTIYF.

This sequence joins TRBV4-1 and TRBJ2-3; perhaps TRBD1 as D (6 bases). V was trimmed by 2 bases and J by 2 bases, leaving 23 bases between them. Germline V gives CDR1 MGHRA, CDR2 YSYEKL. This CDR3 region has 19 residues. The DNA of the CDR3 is TGCGCCAGCAGCCAATCAAGGATTAAAGACAGGCCATCCACAGATACGCAGTATTTT. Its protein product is CASSQSRIKDRPSTDTQYF.

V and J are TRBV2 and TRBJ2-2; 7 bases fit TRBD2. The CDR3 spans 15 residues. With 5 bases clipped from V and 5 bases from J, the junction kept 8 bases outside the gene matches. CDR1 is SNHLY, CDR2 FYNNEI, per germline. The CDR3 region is CASSNSGSGTGELFF. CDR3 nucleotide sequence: TGTGCCAGCAGTAATAGCGGGTCGGGGACCGGGGAGCTGTTTTTT.

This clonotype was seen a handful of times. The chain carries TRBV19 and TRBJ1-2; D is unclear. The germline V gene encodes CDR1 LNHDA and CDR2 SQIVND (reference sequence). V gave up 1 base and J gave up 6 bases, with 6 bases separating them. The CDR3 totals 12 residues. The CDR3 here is CASSIVSHGYTF. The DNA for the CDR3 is TGTGCCAGTAGTATAGTGAGCCATGGCTACACCTTC.

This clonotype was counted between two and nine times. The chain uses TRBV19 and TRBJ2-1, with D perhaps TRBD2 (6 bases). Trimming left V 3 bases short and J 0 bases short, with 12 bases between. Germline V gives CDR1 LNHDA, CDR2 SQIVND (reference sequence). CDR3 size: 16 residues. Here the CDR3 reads CASSIPSASSYNEQFF. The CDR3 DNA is TGTGCCAGTAGTATTCCTAGCGCGAGCTCCTACAATGAGCAGTTCTTC.

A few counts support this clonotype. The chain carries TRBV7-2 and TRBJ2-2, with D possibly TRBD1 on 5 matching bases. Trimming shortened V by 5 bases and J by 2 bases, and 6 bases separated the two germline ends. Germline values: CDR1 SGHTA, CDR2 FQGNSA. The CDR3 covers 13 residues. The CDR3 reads CASSDRNTGELFF. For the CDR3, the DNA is TGTGCCAGCAGCGACAGAAACACCGGGGAGCTGTTTTTT. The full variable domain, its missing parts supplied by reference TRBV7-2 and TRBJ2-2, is GAGVSQSPSNKVTEKGKDVELRCDPISGHTALYWYRQSLGQGLEFLIYFQGNSAPDKSGLPSDRFSAERTGGSVSTLTIQRTQQEDSAVYLCASSDRNTGELFFGEGSRLTVL.

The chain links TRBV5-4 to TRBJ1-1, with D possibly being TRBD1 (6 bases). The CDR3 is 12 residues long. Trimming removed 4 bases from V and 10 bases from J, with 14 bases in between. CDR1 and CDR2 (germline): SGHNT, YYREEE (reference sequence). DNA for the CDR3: TGTGCCAGCAGCCTTACCGGAGGGGGAGCTTTCTTT. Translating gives CASSLTGGGAFF.

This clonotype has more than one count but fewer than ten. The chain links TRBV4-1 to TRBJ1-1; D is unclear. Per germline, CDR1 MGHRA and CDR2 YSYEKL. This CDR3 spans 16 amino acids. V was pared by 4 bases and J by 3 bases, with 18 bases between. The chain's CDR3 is CASSPTAMVRYTEAFF. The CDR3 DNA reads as TGCGCCAGCAGCCCCACGGCCATGGTGCGGTACACTGAAGCTTTCTTT.

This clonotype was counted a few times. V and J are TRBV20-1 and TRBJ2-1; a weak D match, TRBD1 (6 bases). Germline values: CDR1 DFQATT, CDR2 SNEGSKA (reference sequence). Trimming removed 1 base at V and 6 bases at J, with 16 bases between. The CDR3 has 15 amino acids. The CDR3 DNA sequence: TGCAGTGCTAGAGGGGACATCGCGAGGGGCAATGAGCAGTTCTTC. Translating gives CSARGDIARGNEQFF.

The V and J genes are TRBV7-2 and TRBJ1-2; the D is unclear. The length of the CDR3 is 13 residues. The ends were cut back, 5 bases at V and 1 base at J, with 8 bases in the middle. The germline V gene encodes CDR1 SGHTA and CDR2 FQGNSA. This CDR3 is CASSPDLNYGYTF. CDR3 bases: TGTGCCAGCAGCCCTGACCTTAACTATGGCTACACCTTC.

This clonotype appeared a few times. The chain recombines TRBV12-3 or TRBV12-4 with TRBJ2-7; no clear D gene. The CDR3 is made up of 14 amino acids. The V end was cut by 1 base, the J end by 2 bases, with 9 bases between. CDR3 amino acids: CASSLGTAAYEQYF. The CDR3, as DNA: TGTGCCAGCAGTTTAGGGACCGCCGCCTACGAGCAGTACTTC.

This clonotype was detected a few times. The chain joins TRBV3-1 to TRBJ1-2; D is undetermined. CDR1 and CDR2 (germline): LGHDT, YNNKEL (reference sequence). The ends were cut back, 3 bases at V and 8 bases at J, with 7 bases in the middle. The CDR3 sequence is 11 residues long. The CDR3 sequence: CASSQAYGYTF. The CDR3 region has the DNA TGTGCCAGCAGCCAGGCATACGGCTACACCTTC.